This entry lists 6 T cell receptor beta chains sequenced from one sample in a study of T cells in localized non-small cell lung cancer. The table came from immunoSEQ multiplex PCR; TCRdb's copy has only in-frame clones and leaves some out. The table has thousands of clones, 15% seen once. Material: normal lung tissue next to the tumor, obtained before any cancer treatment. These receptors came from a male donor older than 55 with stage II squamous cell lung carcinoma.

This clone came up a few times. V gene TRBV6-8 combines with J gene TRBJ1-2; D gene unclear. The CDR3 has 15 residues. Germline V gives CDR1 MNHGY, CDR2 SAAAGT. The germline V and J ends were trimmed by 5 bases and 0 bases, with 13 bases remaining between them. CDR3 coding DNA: TGTGCCAGCAGTAAGGACCCTGGGGCTAACTATGGCTACACCTTC. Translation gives CASSKDPGANYGYTF.

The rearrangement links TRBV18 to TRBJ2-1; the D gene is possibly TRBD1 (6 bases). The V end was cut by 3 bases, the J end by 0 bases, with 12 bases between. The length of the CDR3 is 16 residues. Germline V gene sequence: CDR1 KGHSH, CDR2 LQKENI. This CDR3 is CASSPNRASSYNEQFF. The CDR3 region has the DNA TGTGCCAGCTCACCTAACAGGGCTAGCTCCTACAATGAGCAGTTCTTC.

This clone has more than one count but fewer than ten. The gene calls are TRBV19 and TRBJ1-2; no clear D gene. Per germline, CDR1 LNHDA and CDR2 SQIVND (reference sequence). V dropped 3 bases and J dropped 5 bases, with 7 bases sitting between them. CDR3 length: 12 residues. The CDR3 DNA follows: TGTGCCAGTAGTATGGGCCAGTATGGCTACACCTTC. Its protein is CASSMGQYGYTF.

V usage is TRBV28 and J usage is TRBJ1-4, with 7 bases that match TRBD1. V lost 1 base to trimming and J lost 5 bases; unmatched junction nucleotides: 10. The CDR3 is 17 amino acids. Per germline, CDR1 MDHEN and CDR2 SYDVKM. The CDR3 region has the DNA TGTGCCAGCAGTTTATCCGGGACAGTTATGCGGAATGAAAAACTGTTTTTT. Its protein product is CASSLSGTVMRNEKLFF.

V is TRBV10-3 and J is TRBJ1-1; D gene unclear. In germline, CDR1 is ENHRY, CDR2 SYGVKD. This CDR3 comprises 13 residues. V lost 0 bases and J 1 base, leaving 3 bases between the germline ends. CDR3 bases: TGTGCCATCAGTGAGTCACCGAACACTGAAGCTTTCTTT. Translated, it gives CAISESPNTEAFF.

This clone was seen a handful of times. CDR3 DNA: TGCAGCGCCCGGGGGGCCAGGGAAAAACTGTTTTTT. Translation: CSARGAREKLFF. The V call is TRBV29-1, the J call TRBJ1-4; TRBD1 might be the D (6 bases). This CDR3 is 12 amino acids long. V lost 7 bases and J lost 8, with 14 bases in between. CDR1 is SQVTM and CDR2 is ANQGSEA in the germline V gene. Based on the CDR3 plus reference TRBV29-1 and TRBJ1-4, the full variable domain is SAVISQKPSRDICQRGTSLTIQCQVDSQVTMMFWYRQQPGQSLTLIATANQGSEATYESGFVIDKFPISRPNLTFSTLTVSNMSPEDSSIYLCSARGAREKLFFGSGTQLSVL.